The next 10 T cell receptor beta chains were all read from a single sample in a study of CD8+CD57+ T cells in acquired aplastic anemia. Profiling of TCR beta VDJ combinations and CDR3 sequences used genomic DNA as template. MiXCR was run by TCRdb on the reads, yielding one entry per CDR3 protein. Of 150,000 to 200,000 distinct CDR3 sequences listed, about three fifths were seen once; the top ten hold more than 40%. Only patients with CD8+CD57+ cell expansion on flow cytometry were chosen for sequencing. The sample taken for sequencing was sorted CD4+, CD8+, or CD8+CD57+ T cells (not recorded which) from PBMCs. These receptors were collected from a human donor with aplastic anemia.

The chain is built from TRBV20-1 and TRBJ2-7; TRBD2 aligns across 11 bases. This CDR3 contains 14 residues. Germline-derived CDR1 and CDR2 are DFQATT and SNEGSKA (reference sequence). V dropped 5 bases and J dropped 3; count of bases not matched to a gene: 6. The CDR3 region has the DNA TGCAGTGCTCTTAGCGGGGGGGCCGGCTACGAGCAGTACTTC. This encodes CSALSGGAGYEQYF.

The chain is built from TRBV20-1 and TRBJ2-1; 13 bases align to TRBD2. V lost 5 bases, J lost 7 bases, and 5 bases stayed unmatched. From germline, CDR1 is DFQATT and CDR2 SNEGSKA (reference sequence). CDR3 length equals 14 residues. CDR3 amino acids: CSASGTSGTNEQFF. CDR3 nucleotides: TGCAGTGCTTCCGGGACTAGCGGGACTAATGAGCAGTTCTTC.

Concerning this clonotype itself: A junction boundary mismatches the germline segment, possibly from a read error. The chain uses TRBV6-6 and TRBJ2-7, with TRBD2 identical over 10 bases. From germline, CDR1 is MNHNY and CDR2 SVGAGI (reference sequence). The CDR3 consists of 18 residues. CDR3 loop: CAISASPTSGADLYEQYF. CDR3 nucleotide sequence: TGTGCCATCAGTGCTTCCCCAACTAGCGGGGCCGACCTATACGAGCAGTACTTC.

This clonotype came up once. This chain uses TRBV12-3 or TRBV12-4 with TRBJ2-7; D possibly uses TRBD1 or TRBD2 (6 bases each). CDR3 length: 17 amino acids. Trimming took off 5 bases at V and 3 bases at J, with 23 bases between the two ends. The DNA of the CDR3 is TGTGCCAGCAGTGGTAGGGGGTGGGGTAGCGGAAACTACGAGCAGTACTTC. Its translation is CASSGRGWGSGNYEQYF.

The chain uses TRBV7-3 and TRBJ2-7, with D hard to call. V lost 3 bases and J lost 7, with 13 bases in between. Germline-derived CDR1 and CDR2 are SGHTA and FQGTGA. This CDR3 has 13 residues. CDR3 loop: CASSLVGSEEQYF. Here the CDR3 DNA reads TGTGCCAGCAGCTTGGTAGGGTCGGAAGAGCAGTACTTC.

Note on this clonotype: A much larger clone lies one base from this, so it may be a read error. This chain uses TRBV6-5 with TRBJ1-2; 8 nucleotides agree with TRBD1. Germline V gene sequence: CDR1 MNHEY, CDR2 SVGAGI. Losses at the gene ends were 6 bases for V and 8 bases for J; bases not matched to a gene: 17. The CDR3 totals 16 residues. DNA of the CDR3: TGTGCCAGCAGGTCCTCTGTGGTTCAGGGGGCTCGGGGCTACACCTTC. This encodes CASRSSVVQGARGYTF.

The rearrangement links TRBV7-2 to TRBJ2-7; 7 positions agree with TRBD1. This CDR3 region has 15 residues. J was trimmed by 3 bases and V by 6 bases; bases with no gene match: 11. Germline V gene data show CDR1 as SGHTA and CDR2 as FQGNSA. CDR3 protein: CASRPSSWDSYEQYF. CDR3 nucleotide sequence: TGTGCCAGCAGACCATCCTCTTGGGACAGCTACGAGCAGTACTTC.

The chain couples TRBV7-9 to TRBJ1-2, with 7 bases that match TRBD1. The CDR3 loop spans 13 amino acids. Germline V gives CDR1 SEHNR, CDR2 FQNEAQ (reference sequence). Trimming took 5 bases from V and 5 from J; bases not matched to a gene: 5. This CDR3 reads CASSVGQLYGYTF. In DNA, the CDR3 is TGTGCCAGCAGCGTGGGACAGCTTTATGGCTACACCTTC.

This clonotype came up many times. This rearrangement joins TRBV6-5 to TRBJ2-1; tentatively, D is TRBD1 (6 bases). The CDR3 is 13 residues long. The V gene lost 1 base and the J gene lost 9 bases, with 10 bases spanning the gap. CDR1 MNHEY and CDR2 SVGAGI come from the germline V gene. Written as DNA, the CDR3 is TGTGCCAGCAGTTACTTACAGGGTGGTGAGCAGTTCTTC. Amino acid sequence: CASSYLQGGEQFF.

Of note for this clonotype: With a much larger clone just one base away, this may be a read error. Here the CDR3 reads CVSSLKRGVEDTQYF. CDR3 nucleotide sequence: TGTGTCAGCAGCTTAAAGCGGGGAGTAGAAGATACGCAGTATTTT. The chain combines TRBV7-9 with TRBJ2-3, with TRBD2 matching over 7 bases. CDR3 length: 15 residues. From germline, CDR1 is SEHNR and CDR2 FQNEAQ (reference sequence). Full variable domain (rest looked up from reference TRBV7-9 and TRBJ2-3): DTGVSQNPRHKITKRGQNVTFRCDPISEHNRLYWYRQTLGQGPEFLTYFQNEAQLEKSRLLSDRFSAERPKGSFSTLEIQRTEQGDSAMYLCVSSLKRGVEDTQYFGPGTRLTVL.